This T cell receptor (beta chain) is from a study of cytomegalovirus exposure and HLA in healthy donors. Study-wide findings and caveats: An assumption of roughly uniform sequencing depth across donors underlay the presence/absence analyses.

V gave up 2 bases and J gave up 5 bases; unmatched junction bases: 3. The CDR3 sequence is 15 residues long. Germline V gives CDR1 MGHRA, CDR2 YSYEKL. Researchers ran the PCR with 60 Vbeta and 13 Jbeta primers. The data were produced by immunoSEQ multiplex PCR, yet TCRdb's version contains in-frame clones alone and is incomplete. The sample has over 150,000 clones, approximately 81% seen once. Notes on this clone: Its target is not known.

Material: PBMCs. The chain links TRBV4-1 to TRBJ2-3, with 11 nucleotides matching TRBD2. The receptor's source is a young man in good health and CMV-seronegative. CDR3 amino acids: CASSQTLAGVDTQYF. DNA for the CDR3: TGCGCCAGCAGCCAAACACTAGCGGGAGTAGATACGCAGTATTTT.